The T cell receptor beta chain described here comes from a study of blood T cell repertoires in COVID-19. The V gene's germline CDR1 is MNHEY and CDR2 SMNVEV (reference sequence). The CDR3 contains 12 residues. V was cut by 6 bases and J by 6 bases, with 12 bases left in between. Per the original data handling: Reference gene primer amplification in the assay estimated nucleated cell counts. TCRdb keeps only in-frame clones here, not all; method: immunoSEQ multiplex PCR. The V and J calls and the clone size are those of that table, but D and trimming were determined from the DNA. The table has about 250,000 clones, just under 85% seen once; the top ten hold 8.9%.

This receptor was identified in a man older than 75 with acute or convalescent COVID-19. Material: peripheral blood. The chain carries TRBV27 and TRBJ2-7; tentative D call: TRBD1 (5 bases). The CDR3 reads CASRKTVSEQYF. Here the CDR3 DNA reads TGTGCCAGCAGAAAGACAGTCTCCGAGCAGTACTTC.